This T cell receptor beta chain was captured by sequencing in a study of CD8 T cells in Susac syndrome. Findings and limits, study-wide: As the study acknowledged, the number of individuals who were part of its TCR sequencing and HLA analysis was relatively small.

With random hexamers, 0.5 to 1 ug RNA was reverse transcribed. TCRdb processed the immunoSEQ multiplex PCR reads anew with MiXCR; each CDR3 protein has one entry. The table lists approximately 200,000 distinct CDR3 sequences, about 94% of them singletons. Remarks on this clonotype: Antigen unknown.

V lost 5 bases, J lost 10 bases, and 8 bases stayed unmatched. Germline-derived CDR1 and CDR2 are SEHNR and FQNEAQ (reference sequence). The CDR3 loop spans 13 amino acids. This rearrangement joins TRBV7-9 to TRBJ2-1; 7 nucleotides align to TRBD2. Material for sequencing was CD4+ T cells from PBMCs. The clonotype was recovered from a human donor with multiple sclerosis. CDR3 region: CASSQGLQEEQFF. CDR3 nucleotides: TGTGCCAGCAGCCAGGGACTACAAGAAGAGCAGTTCTTC. The variable domain in full, completed from reference TRBV7-9 and TRBJ2-1, reads DTGVSQNPRHKITKRGQNVTFRCDPISEHNRLYWYRQTLGQGPEFLTYFQNEAQLEKSRLLSDRFSAERPKGSFSTLEIQRTEQGDSAMYLCASSQGLQEEQFFGPGTRLTVL.